Shown below are 9 T cell receptor beta chains from a single sample sequenced in a study of technical replicates of blood from several donors. Only in-frame clones appear in the TCRdb table, and some are missing; sequencing was by immunoSEQ multiplex PCR. The sample lists tens of thousands of clones; around nine tenths were seen once. Sequencing used T cells isolated from PBMCs. All receptors derive from a human donor in good health.

This clone has a single count. The chain employs TRBV14 and TRBJ2-7; no firm D call. The CDR3 spans 13 residues. The V gene lost 1 base and the J gene lost 4 bases, with 8 bases spanning the gap. The V gene's germline CDR1 is SGHDN and CDR2 FVKESK. CDR3 amino acids: CASSQAYLYEQYF. CDR3 sequence (DNA): TGTGCCAGCAGCCAAGCCTACCTATACGAGCAGTACTTC.

This chain links TRBV5-6 with TRBJ2-5; 9 nucleotides agree with TRBD2. The germline V gene encodes CDR1 SGHDT and CDR2 YYEEEE. J lost 5 bases, V lost 3 bases, and 8 bases had no gene match. The CDR3 has 15 amino acids. The CDR3 DNA follows: TGTGCCAGCAGCTCCCCGGGACTAGCCTTCGAGACCCAGTACTTC. Translation gives CASSSPGLAFETQYF. Full variable domain (outside the CDR3, taken from reference TRBV5-6 and TRBJ2-5): DAGVTQSPTHLIKTRGQQVTLRCSPKSGHDTVSWYQQALGQGPQFIFQYYEEEERQRGNFPDRFSGHQFPNYSSELNVNALLLGDSALYLCASSSPGLAFETQYFGPGTRLLVL.

This clone was seen a handful of times. The chain carries TRBV5-4 and TRBJ1-1; a weak D match, TRBD1 (5 bases). Looked up from germline, CDR1 is SGHNT and CDR2 is YYREEE (reference sequence). The V end was cut by 1 base, the J end by 4 bases, with 14 bases between. The CDR3 contains 15 residues. Here the CDR3 reads CASSLRQGGSTEAFF. In nucleotides, the CDR3 is TGTGCCAGCAGCTTGAGGCAGGGCGGCAGCACTGAAGCTTTCTTT. Filled out from reference TRBV5-4 and TRBJ1-1, the complete variable domain reads ETGVTQSPTHLIKTRGQQVTLRCSSQSGHNTVSWYQQALGQGPQFIFQYYREEENGRGNFPPRFSGLQFPNYSSELNVNALELDDSALYLCASSLRQGGSTEAFFGQGTRLTVV.

This chain links TRBV15 with TRBJ1-2; D is ambiguous. CDR3 size: 13 residues. The V gene lost 0 bases and the J gene lost 8 bases, with 10 bases spanning the gap. Germline values: CDR1 LNHNV, CDR2 YYDKDF (reference sequence). This CDR3 reads CATSRDQVTGYTF. DNA for the CDR3: TGTGCCACCAGCAGAGACCAGGTTACGGGCTACACCTTC.

The rearrangement links TRBV7-8 to TRBJ1-1, with D perhaps matching TRBD1 (5 bases). V shed 8 bases and J shed 1 base, with 17 bases lying between them. CDR1 is SGHVS, CDR2 FQNEAQ, per germline. The CDR3 totals 15 residues. CDR3 DNA: TGTGCCAGCGGCCTCCTAGGGCAGGGGAACACTGAAGCTTTCTTT. Translating it yields CASGLLGQGNTEAFF.

This chain links TRBV5-1 with TRBJ2-7; D is possibly TRBD1 (5 bases). This CDR3 is built from 14 residues. With 4 bases removed from V and 6 bases from J, the gap between germline ends came to 17 bases. The V gene's germline CDR1 is SGHRS and CDR2 YFSETQ. CDR3 sequence reads: CASSDQGPQGEQYF. CDR3 DNA sequence: TGCGCCAGCAGCGATCAAGGACCGCAGGGCGAGCAGTACTTC.

The rearrangement uses TRBV4-1 and TRBJ2-3, with 8 nucleotides matching TRBD1. Germline CDR1 and CDR2: MGHRA and YSYEKL. V was clipped by 1 base and J by 4 bases; unmatched bases: 7. The CDR3 extends over 16 amino acids. The CDR3 loop reads CASSQGRTGRADTQYF. The CDR3 DNA reads TGCGCCAGCAGCCAAGGAAGGACAGGGAGAGCAGATACGCAGTATTTT.

This clone occurred once. The chain combines TRBV6-1 with TRBJ2-7; TRBD1 aligns across 8 bases. Germline values: CDR1 MNHNS, CDR2 SASEGT. There are 14 residues in the CDR3. V gave up 0 bases and J gave up 3 bases; unmatched junction bases: 1. The chain's CDR3 is CASSEAGTGYEQYF. The CDR3 DNA sequence: TGTGCCAGCAGTGAAGCGGGGACAGGCTACGAGCAGTACTTC.

The genes are TRBV30 and TRBJ2-3, with 8 bases that match TRBD1. Germline lookup yields CDR1 GTSNPN and CDR2 SVGIG (reference sequence). J lost 3 bases, V lost 3 bases, and 5 bases had no gene match. The CDR3 consists of 14 residues. The CDR3 DNA sequence: TGTGCCTGGAGCCAGGGACAGGAGACAGATACGCAGTATTTT. It specifies CAWSQGQETDTQYF.